The entry below describes one TCR beta chain. Its cognate antigen has yet to be identified. No base quality information exists; no much larger clone differs at one position. This sample stems from a study of blood T cell repertoires in COVID-19 (dated by TCRdb to about 2020). In terms of the full investigation: The collaborator samples originated in the United States, Italy and Spain and spanned the acute and convalescent phases of COVID-19. A freely available public database, intended as a resource for researchers studying the immune response to SARS-CoV-2, is where the repertoires were released. The material from the prospective study consisted of cDNA or gDNA derived from T cells, B-cell-depleted T cells, or PBMCs. Where available, HLA class I and class II types were taken from metadata supplied by the sample provider and were not determined by assay-based typing. Sample metadata almost always included a de-identified subject ID, COVID-19 status, age in years and sex. Deeply sampled blood TCRbeta repertoires from subjects exposed to, actively infected with, or recovered from COVID-19 were included in the dataset. The samples were drawn from the first 160 participants of the ongoing ImmuneRACE study and from 1,254 subjects provided by 6 global collaborators. Overall study outcomes, separate from this receptor: The amount of clinical and demographic metadata varied by source and participant and was provided uncurated.

The immunoSEQ Assay, a bias-controlled multiplex PCR, was used to amplify TCRbeta CDR3 regions from genomic DNA. In the source study's methods: The number of nucleated cells in each sample was estimated by amplification of reference gene primers within the assay. To quantify the absolute abundance of each unique TCRbeta CDR3 rearrangement, sequence reads were collapsed and filtered. For each sample, productive Simpson clonality was calculated by taking the square root of Simpson's diversity index across productive rearrangements. TCRdb provides this immuneACCESS table in a form limited to in-frame rearrangements. Some clones are lacking; in checked studies, under half of them reflect an unresolved V gene, and why the rest are absent is not known. D and trimming were read from the DNA, whereas the V and J calls and clone size are those reported in that table. Present in this sample are roughly 67,000 clones, 70% to 90% of which were seen just once. Jointly, the top ten make up roughly 1.2% of the sample.

The collaborating institutions used their own protocols to collect whole blood in K2EDTA tubes. For TCRbeta analysis, collaborators shipped samples as frozen whole blood, isolated PBMCs, or DNA extracted from either of those sample types. The germline V gene (reference sequence) provides CDR1 LNHDA and CDR2 SQIVND. The CDR3 has 13 amino acids, counting the end cysteine and phenylalanine. Only CDR3 DNA remains: 39 bases, in frame from the first base. V lost 6 bases and J lost 0 bases; the stretch between them is 8 bases long. The sample consisted of peripheral blood. The receptor's source is a woman in her sixties with acute or convalescent COVID-19. The sequence links TRBV19 to TRBJ1-2; the D gene is unclear. In nucleotide form, the sequence is TGTGCCAGTAGACAGTCGGCTAACTATGGCTACACCTTC. This encodes CASRQSANYGYTF.